This T cell receptor (beta chain) was sequenced for a study of shared clonotypes between healthy human individuals (dated by TCRdb to 2018 to 2021). Some background on the complete study: A couple of women and three men aged 18 to 49 years were included in the cohort. For each donor, three plates each were used for CD4 naive and CD4 memory, two plates were used for CD8 naive, and one plate was used for CD8 memory. The study deeply sequenced blood TCR repertoires of about five healthy adults to estimate repertoire size and the extent of clonotype sharing between individuals. To increase sequencing depth and limit assay-specific biases, TCR repertoire library preparation and sequencing were carried out by different laboratories using diverse techniques. Per donor, leukapheresis produced somewhere between about 0.94 and 9.5 billion PBMCs.

The CDR3 measures 15 amino acids from cysteine to phenylalanine. Kept here is only the CDR3 DNA, which spans 45 bases and is read in frame from base 1. Based on the germline V gene, the CDR1 and CDR2 sequences are MNHEY and SVGAGI. V loses 7 bases, J loses 0 bases, and the germline ends lie 12 bases apart. Turning to this clone: Its antigen remains unidentified. One base away there is no much larger clone; base qualities are not given.

TCR CDR3 regions were amplified from genomic DNA by multiplex PCR using the deep immunoSEQ assay. Extracted genomic DNA from each cell subset was spread evenly across all wells of several immunoSEQ 96-well plates, with each plate serving as a replicate. For sorted subsets, each replicate PCR was loaded with about 0.2 ug genomic DNA, equivalent to about 30,000 T cell genomes. Purified libraries were quantified with a Qubit 3.0 fluorometer, sized on a Bioanalyzer 2100, and re-quantified with the KAPA Library Quantification kit. A separate single-read 150-cycle Illumina NextSeq 550 flow cell was used to sequence each immunoSEQ 96-well plate. Under the source paper's analysis protocol: Because the immunoSEQ output included only junctional sequences and no quality scores, the filtering could not be the same as the filtering used for full-length reads. To assign V/J genes and CDR3, sequences were annotated against IMGT germline references using PyIR, a Python wrapper for IgBLAST v1.9. Any read was removed if the V/J assignment was weak (E-value above 1e-6), the CDR3 was missing, or the read contained stop codons, out-of-frame junctions, or ambiguous translated residues. V3J clonotypes were defined by identical inferred V gene, J gene, and CDR3 amino acid sequence. Percentage overlap between repertoires was computed as shared unique clonotypes divided by the size of the smaller repertoire. RTK rarefaction, the Chao1 estimator, and Recon v2.1 estimates of unobserved clonotypes were used to assess repertoire richness. For all TCRbeta clonotypes obtained by the gDNA method from a handful of donors, generation probabilities were computed with OLGA. Here the immuneACCESS table is served through TCRdb, limited to in-frame sequences with V and J called. Missing clones are a known gap in these copies; in checked studies unresolved V genes cover under half, and the rest lacks a known reason. V and J calls and clone size are copied from that table; D and trimming were computed from the DNA. The table for this sample lists 1.5 million to 1.9 million clones; 95% to 99% of them were counted only once. The top ten clonotypes cover around 0.45% of the sample.

The donors were healthy, HIV-negative adults with no recently reported acute infections or vaccinations. All donors were Caucasian adults living in Nashville, Tennessee, USA. CD4+ T cells were enriched by magnetic negative selection, after which naive cells were positively selected on CD45RA and the negative fraction was taken as the memory subset. After blood collection by leukapheresis, PBMCs were isolated using Ficoll-Histopaque density gradient centrifugation and then cryopreserved in the vapor phase of liquid nitrogen. Purity and quantity of every magnetically sorted T cell population were checked by analytical flow cytometry. Genomic DNA was isolated from each sorted fraction and quantified by UV absorbance on a Nanodrop 2000c. Here is what the overall study found, with its caveats: Incomplete sequencing was indicated by rarefaction of sorted-subset datasets, despite the large sequencing depth. Naive subsets generally had larger estimated clonotype richness than memory subsets did. Sampling was restricted to blood, and TCR repertoires in tissues likely differ from the TCR repertoires found in blood. Sharing across a few donors was observed for approximately 4.6% of naive CD4, over 3% of naive CD8, 2% to 2.5% of memory CD4, and about 0.4% of memory CD8 clonotypes. Because the study included a small number of donors, the genetic and exposure-history diversity represented was limited. Compared with non-shared clonotypes, the clonotypes found in all four sorted-subset donors had higher generation probabilities. Based on pairwise subsampling, the degree of clonotype sharing among donors was expected to be affected by sequencing depth.

The sequence came from a man younger than 40 in good health. Sequenced sample: naive CD4+ T cells sorted from blood. Interpreted using the paper, the cell subset or site label stands for: CD45RA+ positively selected. The chain is encoded by TRBV6-5 joined to TRBJ1-4; a weak D assignment points to TRBD1 (5 bases agree). The CDR3 region reads CASNKQGATNEKLFF. The DNA sequence is TGTGCCAGCAACAAGCAGGGTGCAACTAATGAAAAACTGTTTTTT.